This T cell receptor beta chain was captured in a study of OX40 agonist ivuxolimab in advanced cancers. V lost 4 bases and J 5 bases, leaving 16 bases between the germline ends. This CDR3 spans 14 amino acids. CDR1 SGHRS and CDR2 YFSETQ come from the germline V gene. Sampling of blood occurred at baseline, cycle 4 day 1, and cycle 7 day 1. This table comes from immunoSEQ multiplex PCR, and its TCRdb copy is limited to in-frame clones, with some not included. Among some 70,000 clones listed, 89% were seen once. The gene calls are TRBV5-1 and TRBJ2-7; D is ambiguous. This sequence was found in an adult with an advanced solid tumor such as melanoma, head and neck, liver or kidney cancer. This specimen consisted of CD4+ or CD8+ T cells sorted from blood, obtained in a trial of the OX40 agonist ivuxolimab. CDR3: CASSPKYGENEQYF. The CDR3, as DNA: TGCGCCAGCAGCCCTAAATATGGGGAAAACGAGCAGTACTTC.